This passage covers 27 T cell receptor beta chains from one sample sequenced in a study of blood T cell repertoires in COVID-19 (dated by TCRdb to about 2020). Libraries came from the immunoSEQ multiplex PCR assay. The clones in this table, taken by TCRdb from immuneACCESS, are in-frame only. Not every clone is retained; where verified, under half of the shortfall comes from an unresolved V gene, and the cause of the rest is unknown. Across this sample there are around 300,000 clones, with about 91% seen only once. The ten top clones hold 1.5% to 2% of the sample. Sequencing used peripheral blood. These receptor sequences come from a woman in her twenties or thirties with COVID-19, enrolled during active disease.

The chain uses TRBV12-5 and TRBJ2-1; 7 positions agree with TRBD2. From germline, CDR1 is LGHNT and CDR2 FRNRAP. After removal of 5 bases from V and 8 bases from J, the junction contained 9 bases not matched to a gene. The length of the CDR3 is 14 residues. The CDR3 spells CASGLAAGRDEQFF. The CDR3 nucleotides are TGTGCTAGTGGTCTAGCAGCGGGACGGGATGAGCAGTTCTTC.

CDR3 protein: CATGDRGEGYTF. The CDR3 nucleotides are TGTGCCACCGGGGACAGGGGGGAGGGCTACACCTTC. The rearrangement links TRBV6-5 to TRBJ1-2; 11 nucleotides line up with TRBD1. Germline lookup yields CDR1 MNHEY and CDR2 SVGAGI. This CDR3 is built from 12 residues. The ends lost 10 bases at V and 8 bases at J; junction bases unmatched: 6.

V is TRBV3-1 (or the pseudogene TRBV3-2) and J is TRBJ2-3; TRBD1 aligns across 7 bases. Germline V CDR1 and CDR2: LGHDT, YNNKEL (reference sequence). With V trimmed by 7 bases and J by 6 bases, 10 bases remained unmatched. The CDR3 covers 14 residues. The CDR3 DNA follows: TGTGCCAGCAAGGGAAGGGGGCGATCTGATACGCAGTATTTT. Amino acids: CASKGRGRSDTQYF.

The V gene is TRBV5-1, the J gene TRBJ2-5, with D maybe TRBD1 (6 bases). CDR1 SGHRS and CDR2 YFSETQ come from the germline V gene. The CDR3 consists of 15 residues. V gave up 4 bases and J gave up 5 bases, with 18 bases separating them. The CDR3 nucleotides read TGCGCCAGCAGCAAGGCTTATGGGGGCGGGGAGACCCAGTACTTC. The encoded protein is CASSKAYGGGETQYF.

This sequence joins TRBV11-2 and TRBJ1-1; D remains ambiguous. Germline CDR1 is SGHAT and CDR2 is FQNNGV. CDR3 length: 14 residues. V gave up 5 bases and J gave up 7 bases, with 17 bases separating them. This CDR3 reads CASSRLSFSYEAFF. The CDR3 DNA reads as TGTGCCAGCAGCCGACTCTCCTTTTCTTATGAAGCTTTCTTT.

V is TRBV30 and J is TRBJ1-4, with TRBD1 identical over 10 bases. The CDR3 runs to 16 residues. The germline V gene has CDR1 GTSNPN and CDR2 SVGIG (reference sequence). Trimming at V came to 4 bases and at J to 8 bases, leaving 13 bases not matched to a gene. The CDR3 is CAWISKSDRGLEKLFF. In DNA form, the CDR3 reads TGTGCCTGGATTTCAAAATCCGACAGGGGGCTGGAAAAACTGTTTTTT.

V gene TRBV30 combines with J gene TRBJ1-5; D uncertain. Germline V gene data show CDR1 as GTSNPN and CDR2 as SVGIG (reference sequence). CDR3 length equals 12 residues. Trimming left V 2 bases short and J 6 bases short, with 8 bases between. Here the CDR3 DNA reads TGTGCCTGGAGTACGGGAGGTCAGCCCCAGCATTTT. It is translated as CAWSTGGQPQHF.

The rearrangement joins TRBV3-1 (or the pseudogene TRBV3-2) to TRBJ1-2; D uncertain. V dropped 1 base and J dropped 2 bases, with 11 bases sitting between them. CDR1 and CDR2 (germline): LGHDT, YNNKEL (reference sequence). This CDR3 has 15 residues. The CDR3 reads CASSQGFVQNYGYTF. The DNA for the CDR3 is TGTGCCAGCAGCCAAGGTTTTGTACAGAACTATGGCTACACCTTC.

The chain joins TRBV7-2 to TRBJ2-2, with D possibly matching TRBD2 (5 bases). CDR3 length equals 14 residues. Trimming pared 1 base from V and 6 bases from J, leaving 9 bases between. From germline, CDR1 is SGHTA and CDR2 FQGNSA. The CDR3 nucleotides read TGTGCCAGCAGCTTAGTTCGGGGTCCCGGGGAGCTGTTTTTT. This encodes CASSLVRGPGELFF.

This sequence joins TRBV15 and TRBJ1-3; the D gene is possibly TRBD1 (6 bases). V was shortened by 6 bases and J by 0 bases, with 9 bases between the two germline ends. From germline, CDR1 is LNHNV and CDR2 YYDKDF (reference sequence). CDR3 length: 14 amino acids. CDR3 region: CATSDRSSGNTIYF. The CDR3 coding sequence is TGTGCCACCAGTGACAGGAGCTCTGGAAACACCATATATTTT.

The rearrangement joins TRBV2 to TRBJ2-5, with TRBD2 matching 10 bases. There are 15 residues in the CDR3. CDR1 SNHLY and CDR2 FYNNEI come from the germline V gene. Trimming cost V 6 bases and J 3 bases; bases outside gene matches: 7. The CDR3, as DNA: TGTGCCAGCAGCCAACGCACTAGCGGGGAAGAGACCCAGTACTTC. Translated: CASSQRTSGEETQYF.

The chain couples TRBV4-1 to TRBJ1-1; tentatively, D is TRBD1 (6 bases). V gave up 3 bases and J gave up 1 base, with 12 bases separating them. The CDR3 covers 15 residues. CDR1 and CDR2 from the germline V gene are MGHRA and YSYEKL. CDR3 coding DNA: TGCGCCAGCAGCCATCCTAGCAGGGGGAACACTGAAGCTTTCTTT. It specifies CASSHPSRGNTEAFF.

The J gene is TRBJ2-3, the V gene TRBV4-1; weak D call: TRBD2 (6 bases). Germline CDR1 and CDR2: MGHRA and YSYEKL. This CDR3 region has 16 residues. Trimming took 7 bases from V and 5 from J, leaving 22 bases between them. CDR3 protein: CASKVNHGGIEDTQYF. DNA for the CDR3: TGCGCCAGCAAGGTTAATCACGGGGGAATAGAAGATACGCAGTATTTT.

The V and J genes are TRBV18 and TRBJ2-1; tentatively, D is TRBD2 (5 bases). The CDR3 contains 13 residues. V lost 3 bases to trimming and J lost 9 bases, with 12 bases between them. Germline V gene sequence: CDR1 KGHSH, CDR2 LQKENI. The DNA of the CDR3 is TGTGCCAGCTCACCCGCCCCGGGGAGTGAGCAGTTCTTC. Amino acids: CASSPAPGSEQFF.

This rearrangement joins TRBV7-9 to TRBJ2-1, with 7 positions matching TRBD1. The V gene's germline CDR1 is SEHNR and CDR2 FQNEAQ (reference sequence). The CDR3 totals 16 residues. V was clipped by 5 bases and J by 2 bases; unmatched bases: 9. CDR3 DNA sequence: TGTGCCAGCAGCCCGAACAGGGGAAACACCTACAATGAGCAGTTCTTC. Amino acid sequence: CASSPNRGNTYNEQFF.

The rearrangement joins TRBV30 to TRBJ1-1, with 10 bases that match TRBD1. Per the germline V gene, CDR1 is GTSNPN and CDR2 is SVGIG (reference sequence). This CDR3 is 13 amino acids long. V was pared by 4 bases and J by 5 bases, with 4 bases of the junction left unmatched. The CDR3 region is CAWKTGGRTEAFF. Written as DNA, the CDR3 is TGTGCCTGGAAGACAGGGGGCAGGACTGAAGCTTTCTTT.

The CDR3 region is CASSQTGGDTGELFF. CDR3 sequence (DNA): TGTGCCAGCTCACAGACAGGGGGCGACACCGGGGAGCTGTTTTTT. J is TRBJ2-2 and V is TRBV18; 10 bases are a match to TRBD1. V trimming: 4 bases; J trimming: 3 bases; junction bases outside the gene matches: 2. The CDR3 runs to 15 residues. Germline CDR1 and CDR2: KGHSH and LQKENI.

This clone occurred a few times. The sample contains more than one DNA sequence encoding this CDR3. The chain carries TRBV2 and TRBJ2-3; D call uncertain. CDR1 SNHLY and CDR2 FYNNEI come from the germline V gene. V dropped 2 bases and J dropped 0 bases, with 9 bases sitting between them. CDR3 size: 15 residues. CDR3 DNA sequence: TGTGCCAGCAGTGAATACAGACCTAGCACAGATACGCAGTATTTT. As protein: CASSEYRPSTDTQYF. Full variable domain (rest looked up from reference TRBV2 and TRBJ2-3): EPEVTQTPSHQVTQMGQEVILRCVPISNHLYFYWYRQILGQKVEFLVSFYNNEISEKSEIFDDQFSVERPDGSNFTLKIRSTKLEDSAMYFCASSEYRPSTDTQYFGPGTRLTVL.

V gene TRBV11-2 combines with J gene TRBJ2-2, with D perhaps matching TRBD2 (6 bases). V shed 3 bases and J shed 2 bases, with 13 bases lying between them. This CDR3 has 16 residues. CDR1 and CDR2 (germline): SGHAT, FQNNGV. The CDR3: CASSLRRGYNTGELFF. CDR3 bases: TGTGCCAGCAGCTTGAGGCGGGGATATAACACCGGGGAGCTGTTTTTT. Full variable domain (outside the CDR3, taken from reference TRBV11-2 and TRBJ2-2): EAGVAQSPRYKIIEKRQSVAFWCNPISGHATLYWYQQILGQGPKLLIQFQNNGVVDDSQLPKDRFSAERLKGVDSTLKIQPAKLEDSAVYLCASSLRRGYNTGELFFGEGSRLTVL.

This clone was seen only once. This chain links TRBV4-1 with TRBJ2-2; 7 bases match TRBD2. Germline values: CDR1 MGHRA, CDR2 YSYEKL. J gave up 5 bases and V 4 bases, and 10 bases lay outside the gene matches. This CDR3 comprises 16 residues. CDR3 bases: TGCGCCAGCAGCCTGAGCGGGATGCCGGGGACCGGGGAGCTGTTTTTT. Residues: CASSLSGMPGTGELFF.

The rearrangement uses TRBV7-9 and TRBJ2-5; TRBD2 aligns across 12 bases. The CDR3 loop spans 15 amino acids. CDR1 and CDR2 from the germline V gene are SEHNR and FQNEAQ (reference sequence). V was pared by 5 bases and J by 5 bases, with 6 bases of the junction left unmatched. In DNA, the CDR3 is TGTGCCAGCAGCGTCCTAGCGGGGGGGCTGGAGACCCAGTACTTC. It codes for CASSVLAGGLETQYF.

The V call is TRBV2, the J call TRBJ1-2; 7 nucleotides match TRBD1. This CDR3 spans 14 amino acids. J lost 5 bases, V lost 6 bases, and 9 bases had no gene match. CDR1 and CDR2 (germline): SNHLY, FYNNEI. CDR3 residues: CASSPGTAIYGYTF. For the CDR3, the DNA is TGTGCCAGCAGCCCCGGGACAGCTATATATGGCTACACCTTC.

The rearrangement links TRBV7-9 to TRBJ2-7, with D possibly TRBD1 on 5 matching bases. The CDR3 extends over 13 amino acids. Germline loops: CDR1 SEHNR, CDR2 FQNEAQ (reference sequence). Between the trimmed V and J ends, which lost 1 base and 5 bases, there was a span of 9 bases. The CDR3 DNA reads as TGTGCCAGCAGCTTAGGGGGCGCGGACGAGCAGTACGTC. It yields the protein CASSLGGADEQYV.

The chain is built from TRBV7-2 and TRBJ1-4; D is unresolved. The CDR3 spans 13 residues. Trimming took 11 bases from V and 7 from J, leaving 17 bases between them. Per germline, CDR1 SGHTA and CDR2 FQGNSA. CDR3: CAGPPPDFEKLFF. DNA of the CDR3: TGTGCCGGCCCCCCGCCTGACTTTGAAAAACTGTTTTTT.

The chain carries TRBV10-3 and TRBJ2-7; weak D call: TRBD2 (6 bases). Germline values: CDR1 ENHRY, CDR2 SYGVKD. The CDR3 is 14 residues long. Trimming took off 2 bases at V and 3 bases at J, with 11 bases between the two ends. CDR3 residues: CAISEGGSDYEQYV. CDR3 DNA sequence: TGTGCCATCAGTGAGGGAGGGTCCGACTACGAGCAGTACGTC.

CDR3 sequence: CASRVDSYNEQFF. CDR3 nucleotides: TGTGCCAGCCGGGTCGACTCCTACAATGAGCAGTTCTTC. The chain joins TRBV27 to TRBJ2-1, with D unresolved. CDR3 length: 13 amino acids. Germline V gene sequence: CDR1 MNHEY, CDR2 SMNVEV (reference sequence). V lost 8 bases and J lost 0, with 8 bases in between.

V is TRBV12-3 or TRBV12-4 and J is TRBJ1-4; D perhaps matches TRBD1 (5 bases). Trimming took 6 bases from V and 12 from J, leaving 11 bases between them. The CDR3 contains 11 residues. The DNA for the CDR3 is TGTGCCAGCAGGGGGGGAAGGGAACTGTTTTTT. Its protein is CASRGGRELFF.